Below are 16 T cell receptor beta chains sequenced from a single sample in a study of T cells in localized non-small cell lung cancer. The assay was immunoSEQ multiplex PCR, and TCRdb's table has in-frame clones only and misses some. The sample has several thousand clones; about 43% are singletons. The specimen comprised lung tumor tissue, sampled before any cancer treatment. The receptors were gathered from a woman aged 35 to 75 with stage II squamous cell lung carcinoma.

The chain uses TRBV30 and TRBJ2-7; tentatively, D is TRBD2 (6 bases). V lost 3 bases, J lost 3 bases, and 9 bases lay in between. CDR3 length: 12 residues. Germline V gene data show CDR1 as GTSNPN and CDR2 as SVGIG (reference sequence). The CDR3 sequence: CAWRGLDYEQYF. CDR3 nucleotides: TGTGCCTGGAGGGGACTGGACTACGAGCAGTACTTC.

The chain couples TRBV9 to TRBJ2-1, with TRBD2 matching 14 bases. Germline-derived CDR1 and CDR2 are SGDLS and YYNGEE. The CDR3 covers 16 residues. The V gene end was trimmed by 2 bases and the J gene end by 7 bases; junction bases not matched to a gene: 5. The CDR3 DNA reads TGTGCCAGCAGCGTGAGGACTAGCGGGGGGTGGAATGAGCAGTTCTTC. Amino acids: CASSVRTSGGWNEQFF. The complete variable domain, with remaining parts taken from reference TRBV9 and TRBJ2-1, reads DSGVTQTPKHLITATGQRVTLRCSPRSGDLSVYWYQQSLDQGLQFLIQYYNGEERAKGNILERFSAQQFPDLHSELNLSSLELGDSALYFCASSVRTSGGWNEQFFGPGTRLTVL.

The V gene is TRBV28, the J gene TRBJ1-4; D gene unclear. The CDR3 length is 17 residues. The V gene lost 6 bases and the J gene lost 0 bases, with 17 bases spanning the gap. Germline lookup yields CDR1 MDHEN and CDR2 SYDVKM. Here the CDR3 DNA reads TGTGCCAGCAGCTATTACCCGGTAGTTGCAACTAATGAAAAACTGTTTTTT. Protein product: CASSYYPVVATNEKLFF.

The table lists this clone with a few counts. The V gene is TRBV19, the J gene TRBJ2-1, with D possibly TRBD2 on 6 matching bases. The germline V and J ends were trimmed by 3 bases and 6 bases, with 6 bases remaining between them. The CDR3 is 12 amino acids. Germline V gene lookup returns CDR1 LNHDA and CDR2 SQIVND (reference sequence). CDR3 DNA sequence: TGTGCCAGTAGTATCGGGGGCAATGAGCAGTTCTTC. It translates to CASSIGGNEQFF.

Regarding this clone: At one boundary the junction diverges from the germline segment, which might be a read error. The V call is TRBV10-1, the J call TRBJ1-2; D uncertain. The germline CDR1 and CDR2 sequences are WNHNN and SYGVQD (reference sequence). The CDR3 runs 14 residues. The CDR3 DNA sequence: TGCGCCAGCAGTGAACCCGGAATCAACTATGACTACACCTTC. Protein sequence: CASSEPGINYDYTF.

This chain connects TRBV6-8 to TRBJ1-6; D call uncertain. CDR1 is MNHGY, CDR2 SAAAGT, per germline. CDR3 length equals 15 residues. Trimming took 2 bases from V and 6 from J, leaving 11 bases between them. For the CDR3, the DNA is TGTGCCAGCAGTTACGGCGTCAGACTTAATTCACCCCTCCACTTT. Protein: CASSYGVRLNSPLHF.

The chain combines TRBV30 with TRBJ2-3, with 7 bases that match TRBD2. The germline gives CDR1 GTSNPN, CDR2 SVGIG (reference sequence). The CDR3 contains 12 residues. V lost 1 base and J lost 9; bases outside the gene matches: 4. The CDR3 spells CAWSDSGETQYF. The CDR3 DNA follows: TGTGCCTGGAGTGACAGCGGGGAAACGCAGTATTTT.

Sample share makes this clone medium-sized. The V gene is TRBV11-3, the J gene TRBJ1-2; D remains unclear. The CDR3 spans 14 residues. V was trimmed by 5 bases and J by 2 bases, leaving 12 bases between them. From germline, CDR1 is SGHNT and CDR2 YENEEA. In nucleotides, the CDR3 is TGTGCCAGCAGCGTGGGTGGGAACAACTATGGCTACACCTTC. Protein: CASSVGGNNYGYTF.

The gene calls are TRBV14 and TRBJ1-5; TRBD1 is a possible D gene (5 bases). The ends were cut back, 3 bases at V and 3 bases at J, with 9 bases in the middle. Germline CDR1 and CDR2: SGHDN and FVKESK. The CDR3 loop spans 14 amino acids. This CDR3 reads CASSHQGYNQPQHF. The CDR3 DNA reads TGTGCCAGCAGCCACCAGGGTTACAATCAGCCCCAGCATTTT.

This clone turned up a few times. V is TRBV9 and J is TRBJ1-2; D gene ambiguous. The CDR3 spans 14 residues. From germline, CDR1 is SGDLS and CDR2 YYNGEE. V lost 5 bases and J 2 bases, leaving 13 bases between the germline ends. The CDR3, as DNA: TGTGCCAGCAGTGAAGCGGCCCGGAACTATGGCTACACCTTC. Protein product: CASSEAARNYGYTF.

The chain combines TRBV18 with TRBJ1-1, with D tentatively TRBD1 (6 bases). The CDR3 has 19 residues. The V gene's germline CDR1 is KGHSH and CDR2 LQKENI. Trimming shortened V by 3 bases and J by 1 base, and 24 bases separated the two germline ends. The CDR3 protein is CASSPPGWKGGNTNTEAFF. The DNA of the CDR3 is TGTGCCAGCTCACCTCCTGGTTGGAAGGGGGGTAATACGAACACTGAAGCTTTCTTT.

The rearrangement joins TRBV19 to TRBJ1-3, with D hard to call. The CDR3 has 16 amino acids. V lost 5 bases and J 4 bases, leaving 18 bases between the germline ends. Germline CDR1 and CDR2: LNHDA and SQIVND (reference sequence). The chain's CDR3 is CASSPPGDRFGNTIYF. The CDR3 coding sequence is TGTGCCAGTAGTCCGCCCGGAGATAGATTCGGAAACACCATATATTTT.

A remark on this clone: A junction end diverges from the germline sequence, so it may reflect a read error. V is TRBV28 and J is TRBJ1-1; weak D call: TRBD1 (5 bases). Germline assignment: CDR1 MDHEN and CDR2 SYDVKM. The CDR3 loop spans 12 amino acids. The CDR3 DNA sequence: TGTGCTAGCAGTCTGGGGCAGGGTGGCGCTTTCTTT. This gives the protein CASSLGQGGAFF.

A few counts support this clone. The chain couples TRBV1 to TRBJ1-1; TRBD1, the D gene given by the table, was not confirmed from the DNA. TRBV1 is recorded as a pseudogene. The CDR3 runs 12 residues. CDR3 in DNA: TGCACCAGCAGCCACCGGACAGCTGAAGCTTTCTTT. Its protein product is CTSSHRTAEAFF.

This rearrangement joins TRBV28 to TRBJ1-2; 10 bases fit TRBD1. CDR3 length equals 18 residues. Trimming at V came to 10 bases and at J to 4 bases, leaving 21 bases not matched to a gene. Germline CDR1 MDHEN, CDR2 SYDVKM. CDR3 residues: CATQAAGTGAPVAYGYTF. DNA of the CDR3: TGTGCCACCCAGGCCGCGGGGACAGGGGCGCCGGTGGCCTATGGCTACACCTTC.

This clone turned up a few times. The J gene is TRBJ1-6, the V gene TRBV6-8; 10 bases agree with TRBD1. Trimming at V came to 6 bases and at J to 7 bases, leaving 3 bases not matched to a gene. This CDR3 region has 14 residues. In germline, CDR1 is MNHGY, CDR2 SAAAGT. The CDR3 here is CASSRGQGNSPLHF. Written as DNA, the CDR3 is TGTGCCAGCAGCCGGGGACAGGGGAATTCACCCCTCCACTTT.